Following are 2 T cell receptor beta chains from one sample sequenced in a study of T cells after yellow fever vaccination. Via MiXCR, TCRdb re-called the 5' RACE reads, giving one row per CDR3 protein. The data show approximately 350,000 distinct CDR3 sequences, with approximately 10% seen just once and 18% held by the top ten. Sequenced material: PBMCs, taken on the day of the first yellow fever vaccination. All receptors come from a man younger than 30 who received the YFV17D yellow fever vaccine.

This clonotype has only a few counts. This chain links TRBV20-1 with TRBJ2-5; the match to TRBD2 covers 13 bases. The V and J ends lost 0 bases and 0 bases, in that order; junction bases with no gene match: 4. This CDR3 contains 17 residues. Looked up from germline, CDR1 is DFQATT and CDR2 is SNEGSKA (reference sequence). CDR3 protein: CSARELAGGLDQETQYF. In nucleotides, the CDR3 is TGCAGTGCTAGAGAACTAGCGGGGGGGCTCGACCAAGAGACCCAGTACTTC.

This clonotype was seen repeatedly, ten times or more. This chain connects TRBV5-1 to TRBJ2-5; 9 bases agree with TRBD1. The trim removed 2 bases at V and 6 bases at J, leaving 8 bases unmatched. The CDR3 extends over 15 amino acids. CDR1 SGHRS and CDR2 YFSETQ come from the germline V gene. CDR3 region: CASSLWTGEQQTQYF. CDR3 DNA sequence: TGCGCCAGCAGCTTATGGACAGGGGAGCAACAGACCCAGTACTTC.